One and the same sample provided the 17 T cell receptor beta chains below, sequenced in a study of long-term antiretroviral therapy in people with HIV. Sequencing relied on immunoSEQ assay v3.0, run at survey level. Sequenced by immunoSEQ multiplex PCR; TCRdb stores in-frame clones only, minus some. Among roughly 40,000 clones listed, roughly 93% were seen once. Material: unsorted PBMCs, obtained about 9 years after starting antiretroviral therapy. The source is a man aged 30 to 45 with HIV.

The chain has TRBV2 and TRBJ2-2; D uncertain. Trimming pared 4 bases from V and 0 bases from J, leaving 3 bases between. The CDR3 has 13 residues. Germline values: CDR1 SNHLY, CDR2 FYNNEI. The CDR3 loop is CASSAANTGELFF. The CDR3 DNA reads as TGTGCCAGCAGTGCCGCGAACACCGGGGAGCTGTTTTTT.

V and J are TRBV10-2 and TRBJ2-1; no clear D gene. The germline V and J ends were trimmed by 3 bases and 7 bases, with 4 bases remaining between them. Germline lookup yields CDR1 WSHSY and CDR2 SAAADI. The CDR3 sequence is 11 residues long. CDR3 protein: CASSDFNEQFF. The CDR3 bases are TGCGCCAGCAGTGATTTTAATGAGCAGTTCTTC.

The chain joins TRBV27 to TRBJ2-1, with 8 bases matching TRBD1. Germline CDR1 and CDR2: MNHEY and SMNVEV (reference sequence). The CDR3 is 15 residues long. V shed 7 bases, J shed 8 bases, and the junction held 13 bases outside the gene matches. CDR3 residues: CASTMNRGMVDEQFF. DNA for the CDR3: TGTGCCAGCACCATGAACAGGGGGATGGTCGATGAGCAGTTCTTC.

V usage is TRBV5-1 and J usage is TRBJ2-2; D gene ambiguous. CDR1 and CDR2 from the germline V gene are SGHRS and YFSETQ. CDR3 size: 16 residues. The V and J ends lost 0 bases and 3 bases respectively, with 12 bases between them. The CDR3 loop is CASSLAASGDTGELFF. In DNA, the CDR3 is TGCGCCAGCAGCTTGGCCGCCAGTGGCGACACCGGGGAGCTGTTTTTT.

The chain carries TRBV4-2 and TRBJ1-1; TRBD1 might be the D (5 bases). Per the germline V gene, CDR1 is LGHNA and CDR2 is YNFKEQ. Trimming left V 3 bases short and J 1 base short, with 6 bases between. The CDR3 runs to 13 residues. The CDR3 region is CASSQTENTEAFF. In DNA form, the CDR3 reads TGTGCCAGCAGCCAGACAGAGAACACTGAAGCTTTCTTT.

The chain joins TRBV28 to TRBJ1-3; D not certain. Germline V gives CDR1 MDHEN, CDR2 SYDVKM. The CDR3 runs 13 residues. The ends were cut back, 2 bases at V and 3 bases at J, with 5 bases in the middle. CDR3 loop: CASSLTVGNTIYF. In nucleotides, the CDR3 is TGTGCCAGCAGTTTAACAGTTGGAAACACCATATATTTT.

This chain connects TRBV6-4 to TRBJ2-3; maybe TRBD1 (6 bases). Germline CDR1 MRHNA, CDR2 SNTAGT. V lost 2 bases and J 1 base, leaving 16 bases between the germline ends. This CDR3 contains 17 residues. The CDR3 DNA is TGTGCCAGCAGTGACGGCAGGGGAGTTTGGGGCACAGATACGCAGTATTTT. It translates to CASSDGRGVWGTDTQYF.

The chain has TRBV4-2 and TRBJ2-3; 9 bases line up with TRBD2. Germline V lookup: CDR1 LGHNA, CDR2 YNFKEQ. The CDR3 consists of 15 residues. V lost 1 base and J lost 6; bases outside the gene matches: 5. CDR3 sequence: CASSQGGGATDTQYF. CDR3 in DNA: TGTGCCAGCAGCCAAGGCGGGGGGGCCACCGATACGCAGTATTTT.

The rearrangement uses TRBV29-1 and TRBJ1-2; D is ambiguous. V was trimmed by 4 bases and J by 3 bases, leaving 6 bases between them. This CDR3 has 11 amino acids. Germline V gene lookup returns CDR1 SQVTM and CDR2 ANQGSEA. As DNA, the CDR3 is TGCAGCGTTGGGGGTTACTATGGCTACACCTTC. Its protein is CSVGGYYGYTF.

The V and J genes are TRBV7-8 and TRBJ2-2, with TRBD2 matching 9 bases. The V gene's germline CDR1 is SGHVS and CDR2 FQNEAQ. Unmatched junction bases numbered 13, after V lost 8 bases and J lost 6 bases. This CDR3 is 16 amino acids long. The CDR3 sequence: CASRGQAGGSAGELFF. The CDR3 nucleotides read TGTGCCAGCCGCGGTCAAGCGGGGGGCTCGGCCGGGGAGCTGTTTTTT.

The chain recombines TRBV27 with TRBJ2-3; D remains unclear. This CDR3 is built from 14 residues. Trimming took off 6 bases at V and 0 bases at J, with 10 bases between the two ends. Looked up from germline, CDR1 is MNHEY and CDR2 is SMNVEV (reference sequence). DNA for the CDR3: TGTGCCAGCAGCCCCTCGCTGAGCACAGATACGCAGTATTTT. It is translated as CASSPSLSTDTQYF.

This clone was counted a single time. This chain connects TRBV7-8 to TRBJ2-7; D call uncertain. This CDR3 is 13 amino acids long. Germline assignment: CDR1 SGHVS and CDR2 FQNEAQ. The V end lost 1 base, the J end lost 6 bases, and 10 bases lay between the germline ends. CDR3 residues: CASSLDVLSEQYV. CDR3 DNA: TGTGCCAGCAGCTTAGACGTCTTGAGCGAGCAGTACGTC.

The rearrangement links TRBV11-3 to TRBJ1-5; the D is unclear. The length of the CDR3 is 15 residues. Germline CDR1 reads SGHNT; CDR2 reads YENEEA. Between the trimmed V and J ends, which lost 0 bases and 6 bases, there was a span of 12 bases. As DNA, the CDR3 is TGTGCCAGCAGCTTAGATAGAAACAGTAGTCAGCCCCAGCATTTT. This gives the protein CASSLDRNSSQPQHF.

V is TRBV6-6 and J is TRBJ1-1; D is perhaps TRBD1 (6 bases). Trimming took off 2 bases at V and 3 bases at J, with 13 bases between the two ends. CDR1 MNHNY and CDR2 SVGAGI come from the germline V gene (reference sequence). The CDR3 runs 15 residues. In DNA, the CDR3 is TGTGCCAGCAGTTACGGGAACAGGGCGGACACTGAAGCTTTCTTT. Protein: CASSYGNRADTEAFF.

The gene calls are TRBV28 and TRBJ2-5; D remains unclear. V was shortened by 4 bases and J by 3 bases, with 9 bases between the two germline ends. Germline assignment: CDR1 MDHEN and CDR2 SYDVKM. The CDR3 consists of 13 residues. CDR3 DNA: TGTGCCAGCAGTTATACAGAAGAAGAGACCCAGTACTTC. Its translation is CASSYTEEETQYF.

The J gene is TRBJ1-5, the V gene TRBV2, with 9 bases identical to TRBD1. Germline-derived CDR1 and CDR2 are SNHLY and FYNNEI. Trimming removed 7 bases from V and 3 bases from J; junction bases left unmatched: 10. The CDR3 is 16 residues long. CDR3 residues: CASTGTGIKYNQPQHF. For the CDR3, the DNA is TGTGCCAGCACCGGGACAGGGATCAAGTACAATCAGCCCCAGCATTTT.

V usage is TRBV27 and J usage is TRBJ1-6; D remains ambiguous. Germline V gene sequence: CDR1 MNHEY, CDR2 SMNVEV (reference sequence). The V and J ends lost 4 bases and 6 bases respectively, with 10 bases between them. The CDR3 runs to 14 residues. The DNA for the CDR3 is TGTGCCAGCAGTTACGCCCTAGTTAATTCACCCCTCCACTTT. Translation gives CASSYALVNSPLHF.